This TCR beta chain stems from a study of PD-L1 blockade in urothelial cancer (dated by TCRdb to about 2017). About the study as a whole: All patients started therapy in the mid-2010s and received atezolizumab 1,200 mg intravenously every 3 weeks. About nine tenths of the roughly 29 patients were males with bladder-origin urothelial cancer, and about 65% of the roughly 30 reported a prior smoking history. Patients had an ECOG performance status of 0 or 1 and had received between 0 and 3 prior chemotherapy regimens. Blood samples were analyzed at 3 weeks after treatment start (second dose) and at 6 weeks after treatment start. A median of roughly 140,000 T cells and some 90,000 unique TCRs was obtained from blood samples, and a median clonality of roughly 0.08 was observed. Somatic, immune and clinical correlates of response to PD-L1 blockade with atezolizumab in urothelial cancer were the focus of an exploratory multi-omic analysis. Pretreatment tumor samples and matched peripheral blood, collected serially before and after atezolizumab treatment, underwent TCR sequencing. Durable clinical benefit was defined as a progression-free survival longer than 6 months, and TCR features were additionally tested against progression-free survival and overall survival. Whole exome sequencing and RNA sequencing of pretreatment tumors were performed alongside TCR sequencing in the same patients. Roughly 10 patients reached durable clinical benefit, while some 19 patients did not. Pretreatment blood TCR-seq was available for about 28 patients, at least one posttreatment blood collection was obtained for some 25 patients, and tumor TCR-seq was available for some 25 patients. Summary of the overall study and its limitations: Improved progression-free and overall survival was associated with having pretreatment peripheral blood TCR clonality below the median. At 3 weeks after the start of treatment, tumor-associated TCR clones in peripheral blood had expanded more in patients with durable benefit (n ≈ 22, p = 0.022). Because the sample size was small (n of about 30) and many of the analyses were exploratory, the results are meant to be hypothesis-generating.

On this clone: No antigen is known for it. No much larger clone is present one base from it, and per-base qualities are unavailable.

To estimate absolute template abundance from read counts, synthetic TCR analog templates were spiked into each PCR. TCRbeta CDR3 regions were amplified from genomic DNA with bias-controlled V and J gene primers using the immunoSEQ assay. Rearranged TCRbeta segments were sequenced at approximately 20X coverage. The original pipeline was this. Clustering was used to correct sequencing errors, and CDR3s were annotated against IMGT so that V, D and J genes could be assigned. Downstream analyses used only productive TCRbeta rearrangements and left out out-of-frame or stop-codon sequences. Clonality was computed as one minus Shannon entropy normalized by the log of the number of unique productive sequences. Fisher's exact test with Benjamini-Hochberg correction, using a cutoff of adjusted p below 0.01, was how clones that differed between time points or between blood and tumor were identified. The table comes from immuneACCESS by way of TCRdb, which keeps in-frame sequences with V and J called. Part of the clones is missing from these tables; in studies checked, under half for an unresolved V gene and the rest for unknown reasons. That table furnishes V, J and clone size, whereas the DNA furnished D and trimming. The sample data list tens of thousands of clones, and roughly 89% of these were observed just once. Clones ranked in the top ten supply roughly 8.3% of the sample.

Trimming accounts for 2 bases at V and 0 bases at J, while the number of junction bases matched to no gene is 2. The germline V gene provides CDR1 MNHNS and CDR2 SASEGT. Including cysteine and phenylalanine, the CDR3 has 16 amino acids. Left in the record is the CDR3 DNA by itself, 48 bases read in frame from the first base. The time point label here, explained by the study, means: pretreatment peripheral blood. A cohort of 30 or so patients with locally advanced or metastatic urothelial carcinoma, treated at Memorial Sloan Kettering on a trial protocol, was included. Peripheral blood mononuclear cells were collected pretreatment and during treatment, with between 1 and 8 total time points per patient. The Qiagen DNeasy Blood extraction kit was used to purify genomic DNA from total PBMCs and from tumor samples. PBMCs were collected pretreatment and during treatment, and were isolated and stored as previously described.

The chain is encoded by TRBV6-1 joined to TRBJ1-5, and 9 junctional nucleotides match TRBD1. The source was PBMCs, collected around atezolizumab (anti-PD-L1) treatment. The clonotype was recovered from a woman between 65 and 79 years old with urothelial cancer. The bases read TGTGCCAGCAGTGAACCGGGACAGGGTAGCAATCAGCCCCAGCATTTT. Its protein is CASSEPGQGSNQPQHF.